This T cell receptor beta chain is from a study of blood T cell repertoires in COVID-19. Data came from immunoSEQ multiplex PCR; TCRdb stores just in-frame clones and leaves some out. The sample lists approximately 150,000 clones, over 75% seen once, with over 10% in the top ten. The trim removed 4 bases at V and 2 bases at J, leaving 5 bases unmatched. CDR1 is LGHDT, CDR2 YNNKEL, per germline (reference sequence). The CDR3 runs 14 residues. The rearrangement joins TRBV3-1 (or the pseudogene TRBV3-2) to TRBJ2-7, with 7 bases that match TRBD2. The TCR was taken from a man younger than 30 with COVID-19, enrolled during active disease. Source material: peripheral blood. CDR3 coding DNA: TGTGCCAGCAGCCTCACTAGCGCCACCTACGAGCAGTACTTC. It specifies CASSLTSATYEQYF.